Below are 11 T cell receptor beta chains sequenced from a single sample in a study of blood T cell repertoires in COVID-19. TCRdb's copy holds only in-frame clones and misses some; the assay was immunoSEQ multiplex PCR. The repertoire holds 150,000 or so clones, with 81% as singletons. What was sequenced was PBMCs or T cells enriched from blood (not recorded which). These receptors originate from a woman aged 35 to 49 with acute COVID-19.

The genes are TRBV7-2 and TRBJ2-1; 8 bases align to TRBD1. The germline V gene encodes CDR1 SGHTA and CDR2 FQGNSA. V was clipped by 5 bases and J by 0 bases; unmatched bases: 6. The CDR3 sequence is 16 residues long. The CDR3 DNA is TGTGCCAGCAGCCAGCAGGGGGCCGGCTCCTACAATGAGCAGTTCTTC. Encoded protein: CASSQQGAGSYNEQFF.

This clone appeared once. The chain has TRBV18 and TRBJ1-2; D may be TRBD1 (5 bases). Germline V gene data show CDR1 as KGHSH and CDR2 as LQKENI. The CDR3 is 16 residues long. The V gene lost 3 bases and the J gene lost 1 base, with 15 bases spanning the gap. This CDR3 reads CASSPDTGRINYGYTF. DNA for the CDR3: TGTGCCAGCTCACCGGATACAGGACGGATTAACTATGGCTACACCTTC.

This chain links TRBV11-2 with TRBJ2-7; the match to TRBD1 covers 9 bases. Germline loops: CDR1 SGHAT, CDR2 FQNNGV. CDR3 length: 14 residues. J gave up 4 bases and V 5 bases, and 6 bases lay outside the gene matches. The CDR3 nucleotides are TGTGCCAGCAGCCACAACAGGGGGCGGTACGAGCAGTACGTC. Its protein is CASSHNRGRYEQYV.

This sequence joins TRBV5-4 and TRBJ1-1; D is ambiguous. The CDR3 is 15 amino acids. Germline CDR1 SGHNT, CDR2 YYREEE (reference sequence). The V end was cut by 0 bases, the J end by 2 bases, with 11 bases between. The CDR3 region has the DNA TGTGCCAGCAGCTTGGCCCAGGCAGGAAACACTGAAGCTTTCTTT. This codes for CASSLAQAGNTEAFF.

The J gene is TRBJ2-7, the V gene TRBV5-5; TRBD2 matches at 8 bases. Germline V gene data show CDR1 as SGHKS and CDR2 as YYEKEE (reference sequence). The V and J ends lost 6 bases and 1 base, in that order; junction bases with no gene match: 9. The CDR3 runs 15 residues. CDR3 loop: CASKSIGGASYEQYF. DNA for the CDR3: TGTGCCAGCAAATCCATCGGGGGGGCATCCTACGAGCAGTACTTC.

The chain couples TRBV5-5 to TRBJ1-2; the D is unclear. CDR1 is SGHKS, CDR2 YYEKEE, per germline (reference sequence). Trimming cost V 1 base and J 8 bases, with 12 bases left between them. This CDR3 spans 13 amino acids. Written as DNA, the CDR3 is TGTGCCAGCAGCTTGCCCCCACAGTCGGGCTACACCTTC. It is translated as CASSLPPQSGYTF.

The gene calls are TRBV10-3 and TRBJ1-1; possibly TRBD1 for D (6 bases). This CDR3 contains 13 residues. Trimming cost V 6 bases and J 5 bases, with 13 bases left between them. Per germline, CDR1 ENHRY and CDR2 SYGVKD. The CDR3 loop is CAIRRDIWTEAFF. CDR3 DNA sequence: TGTGCCATCAGAAGGGACATTTGGACTGAAGCTTTCTTT.

This clone was picked up one time. The J gene is TRBJ2-1, the V gene TRBV19; D may be TRBD2 (6 bases). Trimming cost V 4 bases and J 1 base, with 20 bases left between them. The germline V gene encodes CDR1 LNHDA and CDR2 SQIVND (reference sequence). The CDR3 is 18 residues long. The CDR3 loop is CASSTPRAGRFSYNEQFF. CDR3 DNA: TGTGCCAGTAGTACCCCCCGAGCGGGCCGATTTTCCTACAATGAGCAGTTCTTC.

The chain recombines TRBV6-5 with TRBJ2-3, with D possibly being TRBD1 (6 bases). V lost 1 base, J lost 5 bases, and 16 bases lay in between. The CDR3 sequence is 16 residues long. Germline CDR1 and CDR2: MNHEY and SVGAGI. The CDR3 sequence is CASSYWGRVIGDTQYF. The DNA of the CDR3 is TGTGCCAGCAGTTACTGGGGGCGCGTCATAGGAGATACGCAGTATTTT.

The chain combines TRBV7-9 with TRBJ2-1, with 8 positions matching TRBD2. Germline CDR1 and CDR2: SEHNR and FQNEAQ (reference sequence). The CDR3 has 14 amino acids. V shed 4 bases and J 5 bases; nucleotides not matched to a gene: 4. CDR3 in amino acids: CASSSTSGDNEQFF. CDR3 in DNA: TGTGCCAGCAGCTCCACTAGCGGAGACAATGAGCAGTTCTTC.

This clone came up a few times. The rearrangement joins TRBV12-3 or TRBV12-4 to TRBJ2-1; tentatively, D is TRBD2 (6 bases). Trimming shortened V by 6 bases and J by 4 bases, and 7 bases separated the two germline ends. This CDR3 region has 12 residues. The chain's CDR3 is CASSREYNEQFF. CDR3 in DNA: TGTGCCAGCAGCCGGGAGTACAATGAGCAGTTCTTC.